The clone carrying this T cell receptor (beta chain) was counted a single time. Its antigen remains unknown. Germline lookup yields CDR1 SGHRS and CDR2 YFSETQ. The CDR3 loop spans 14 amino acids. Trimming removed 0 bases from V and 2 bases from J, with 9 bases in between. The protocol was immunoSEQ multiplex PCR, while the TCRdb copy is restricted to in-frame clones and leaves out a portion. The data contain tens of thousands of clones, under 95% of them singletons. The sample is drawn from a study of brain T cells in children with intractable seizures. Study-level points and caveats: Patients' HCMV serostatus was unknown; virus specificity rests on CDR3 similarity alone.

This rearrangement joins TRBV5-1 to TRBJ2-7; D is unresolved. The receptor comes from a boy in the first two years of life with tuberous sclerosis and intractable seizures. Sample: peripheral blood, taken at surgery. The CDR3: CASSLDRETYEQYF. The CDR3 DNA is TGCGCCAGCAGCTTGGATCGAGAAACCTACGAGCAGTACTTC.